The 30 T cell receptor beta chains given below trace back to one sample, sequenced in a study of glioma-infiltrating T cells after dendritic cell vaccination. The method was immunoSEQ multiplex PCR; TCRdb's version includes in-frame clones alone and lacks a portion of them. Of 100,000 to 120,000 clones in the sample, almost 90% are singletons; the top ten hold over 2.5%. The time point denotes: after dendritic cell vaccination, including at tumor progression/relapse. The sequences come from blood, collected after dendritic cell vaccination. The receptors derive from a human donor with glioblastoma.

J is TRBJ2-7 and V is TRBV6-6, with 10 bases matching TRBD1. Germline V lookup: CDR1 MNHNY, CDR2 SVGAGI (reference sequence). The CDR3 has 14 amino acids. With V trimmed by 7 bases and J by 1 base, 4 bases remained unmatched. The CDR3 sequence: CASKGTGASYEQYF. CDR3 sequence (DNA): TGTGCCAGCAAGGGGACAGGGGCTTCCTACGAGCAGTACTTC.

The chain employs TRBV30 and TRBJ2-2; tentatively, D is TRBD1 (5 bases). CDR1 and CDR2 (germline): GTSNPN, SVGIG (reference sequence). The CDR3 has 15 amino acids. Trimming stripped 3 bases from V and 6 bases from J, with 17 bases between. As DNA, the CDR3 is TGTGCCTGGAGGCACCTAGGGGTGGCCGCCGGGGAGCTGTTTTTT. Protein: CAWRHLGVAAGELFF.

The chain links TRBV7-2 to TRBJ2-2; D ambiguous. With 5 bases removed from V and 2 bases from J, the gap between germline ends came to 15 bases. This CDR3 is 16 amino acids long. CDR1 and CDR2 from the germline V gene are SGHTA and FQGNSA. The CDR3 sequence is CASSPPERLNTGELFF. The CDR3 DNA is TGTGCCAGCAGCCCCCCCGAGAGGCTCAACACCGGGGAGCTGTTTTTT. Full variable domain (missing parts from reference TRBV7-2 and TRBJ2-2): GAGVSQSPSNKVTEKGKDVELRCDPISGHTALYWYRQSLGQGLEFLIYFQGNSAPDKSGLPSDRFSAERTGGSVSTLTIQRTQQEDSAVYLCASSPPERLNTGELFFGEGSRLTVL.

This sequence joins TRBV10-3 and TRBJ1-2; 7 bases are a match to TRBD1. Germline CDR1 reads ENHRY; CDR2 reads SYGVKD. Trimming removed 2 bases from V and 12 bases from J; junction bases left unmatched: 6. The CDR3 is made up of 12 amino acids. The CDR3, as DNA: TGTGCCATCAGTGAGGGACAGGAAGGGAACACCTTC. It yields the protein CAISEGQEGNTF.

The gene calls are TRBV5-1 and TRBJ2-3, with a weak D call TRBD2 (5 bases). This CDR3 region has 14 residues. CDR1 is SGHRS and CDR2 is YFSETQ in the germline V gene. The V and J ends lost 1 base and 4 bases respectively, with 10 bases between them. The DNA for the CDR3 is TGCGCCAGCAGCTTGACGGGGAGAGCAGATACGCAGTATTTT. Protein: CASSLTGRADTQYF.

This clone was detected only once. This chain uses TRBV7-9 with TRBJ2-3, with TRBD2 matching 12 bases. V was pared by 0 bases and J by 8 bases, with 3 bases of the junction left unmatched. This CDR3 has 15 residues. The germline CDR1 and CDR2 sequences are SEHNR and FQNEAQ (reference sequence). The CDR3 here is CASSLALAGGPTQYF. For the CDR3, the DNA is TGTGCCAGCAGCTTAGCCCTAGCGGGGGGGCCTACGCAGTATTTT.

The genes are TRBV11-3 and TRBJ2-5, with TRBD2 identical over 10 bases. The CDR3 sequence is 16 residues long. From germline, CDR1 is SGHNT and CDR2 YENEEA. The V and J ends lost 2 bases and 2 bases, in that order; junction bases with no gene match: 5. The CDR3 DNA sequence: TGTGCCAGCAGCTTAATACTAGCGGGGATACAAGAGACCCAGTACTTC. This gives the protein CASSLILAGIQETQYF.

CDR3 in amino acids: CASSSSWEPSEQYF. The DNA for the CDR3 is TGTGCCAGCAGCTCTAGCTGGGAACCCAGCGAGCAGTACTTC. The chain joins TRBV9 to TRBJ2-7; D possibly corresponds to TRBD2 (5 bases). Germline V CDR1 and CDR2: SGDLS, YYNGEE. V lost 4 bases and J lost 6, with 17 bases in between. The CDR3 contains 14 residues.

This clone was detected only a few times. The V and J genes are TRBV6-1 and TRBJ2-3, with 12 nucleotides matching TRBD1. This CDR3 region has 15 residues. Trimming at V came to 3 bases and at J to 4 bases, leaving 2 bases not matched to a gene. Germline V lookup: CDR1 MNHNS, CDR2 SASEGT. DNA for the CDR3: TGTGCCAGCAGTGACGGGACAGGGGGCGCAGATACGCAGTATTTT. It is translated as CASSDGTGGADTQYF.

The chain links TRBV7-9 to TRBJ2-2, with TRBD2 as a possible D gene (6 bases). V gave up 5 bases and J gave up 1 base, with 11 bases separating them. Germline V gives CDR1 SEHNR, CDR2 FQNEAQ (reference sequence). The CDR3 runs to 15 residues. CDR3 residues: CASSAGLMNTGELFF. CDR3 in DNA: TGTGCCAGCAGCGCGGGACTGATGAACACCGGGGAGCTGTTTTTT.

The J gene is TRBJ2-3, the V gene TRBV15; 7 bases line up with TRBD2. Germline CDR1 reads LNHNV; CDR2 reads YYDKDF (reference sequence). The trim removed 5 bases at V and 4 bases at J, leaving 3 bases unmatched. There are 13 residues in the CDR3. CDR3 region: CATSGGGSDTQYF. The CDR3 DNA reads TGTGCCACCAGCGGGGGGGGTTCAGATACGCAGTATTTT.

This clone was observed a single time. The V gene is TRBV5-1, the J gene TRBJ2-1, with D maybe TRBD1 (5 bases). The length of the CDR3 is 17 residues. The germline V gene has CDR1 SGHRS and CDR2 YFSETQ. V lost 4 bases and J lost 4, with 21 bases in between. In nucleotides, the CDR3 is TGCGCCAGCAGCCAAATGGGTTCAGGGCTGGGGTACAATGAGCAGTTCTTC. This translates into CASSQMGSGLGYNEQFF.

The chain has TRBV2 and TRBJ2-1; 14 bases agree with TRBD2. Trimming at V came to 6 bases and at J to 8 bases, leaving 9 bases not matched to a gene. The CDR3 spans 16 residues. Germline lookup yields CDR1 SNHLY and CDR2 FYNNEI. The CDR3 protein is CASSKTSGRASDEQFF. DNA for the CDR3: TGTGCCAGCAGCAAGACTAGCGGGAGGGCCTCGGATGAGCAGTTCTTC.

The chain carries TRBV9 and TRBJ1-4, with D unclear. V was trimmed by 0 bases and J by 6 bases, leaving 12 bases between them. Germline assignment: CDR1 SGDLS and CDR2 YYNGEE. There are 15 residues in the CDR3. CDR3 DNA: TGTGCCAGCAGCGTAGTGTCAGGCATAGATGAAAAACTGTTTTTT. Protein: CASSVVSGIDEKLFF.

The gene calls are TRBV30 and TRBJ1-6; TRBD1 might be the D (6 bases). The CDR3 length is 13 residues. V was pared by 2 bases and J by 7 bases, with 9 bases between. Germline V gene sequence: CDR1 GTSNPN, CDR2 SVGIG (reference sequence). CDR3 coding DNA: TGTGCCTGGAGTTCTGGACAGAATTCACCCCTCCACTTT. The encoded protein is CAWSSGQNSPLHF.

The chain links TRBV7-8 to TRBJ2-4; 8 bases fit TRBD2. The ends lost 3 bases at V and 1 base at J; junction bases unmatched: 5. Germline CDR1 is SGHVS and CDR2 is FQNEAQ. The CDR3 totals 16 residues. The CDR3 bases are TGTGCCAGCAGCTTTATGACTAGCGACGCCAAAAACATTCAGTACTTC. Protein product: CASSFMTSDAKNIQYF. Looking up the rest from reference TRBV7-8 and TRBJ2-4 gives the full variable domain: GAGVSQSPRYKVAKRGQDVALRCDPISGHVSLFWYQQALGQGPEFLTYFQNEAQLDKSGLPSDRFFAERPEGSVSTLKIQRTQQEDSAVYLCASSFMTSDAKNIQYFGAGTRLSVL.

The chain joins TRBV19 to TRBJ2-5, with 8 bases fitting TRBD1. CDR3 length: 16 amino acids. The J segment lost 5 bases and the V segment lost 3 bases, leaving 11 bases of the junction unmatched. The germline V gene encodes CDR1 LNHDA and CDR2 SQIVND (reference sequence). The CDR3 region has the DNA TGTGCCAGTAGTATTAGCGGACAGGGTACCATGGAGACCCAGTACTTC. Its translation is CASSISGQGTMETQYF.

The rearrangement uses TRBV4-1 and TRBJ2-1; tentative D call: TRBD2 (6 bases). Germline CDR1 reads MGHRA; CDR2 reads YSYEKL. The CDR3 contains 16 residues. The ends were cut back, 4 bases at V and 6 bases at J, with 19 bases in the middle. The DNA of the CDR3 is TGCGCCAGCAGCCTTTCGGAGGGGCCTGTTCTCAATGAGCAGTTCTTC. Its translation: CASSLSEGPVLNEQFF.

DNA for the CDR3: TGTGCCAGCAGCACCCGGGACTCACAAGAGACCCAGTACTTC. It translates to CASSTRDSQETQYF. The chain combines TRBV5-4 with TRBJ2-5, with a weak D call TRBD2 (6 bases). The CDR3 extends over 14 amino acids. In germline, CDR1 is SGHNT, CDR2 YYREEE (reference sequence). Trimming pared 4 bases from V and 2 bases from J, leaving 12 bases between.

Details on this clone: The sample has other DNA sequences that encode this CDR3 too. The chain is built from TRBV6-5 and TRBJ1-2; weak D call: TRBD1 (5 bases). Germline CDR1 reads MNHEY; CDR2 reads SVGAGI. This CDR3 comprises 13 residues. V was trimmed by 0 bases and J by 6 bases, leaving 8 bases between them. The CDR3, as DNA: TGTGCCAGCAGTTACTCCGGCAGGGATGGCTACACCTTC. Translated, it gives CASSYSGRDGYTF.

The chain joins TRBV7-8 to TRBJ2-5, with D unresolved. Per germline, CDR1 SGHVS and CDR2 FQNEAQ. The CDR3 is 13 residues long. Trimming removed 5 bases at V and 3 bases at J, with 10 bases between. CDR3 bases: TGTGCCAGCAGCCCGGGTACCGAAGAGACCCAGTACTTC. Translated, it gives CASSPGTEETQYF.

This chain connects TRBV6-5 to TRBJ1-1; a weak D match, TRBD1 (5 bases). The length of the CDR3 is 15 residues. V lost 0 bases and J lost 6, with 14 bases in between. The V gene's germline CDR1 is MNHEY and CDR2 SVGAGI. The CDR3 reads CASSYSPGGGAEAFF. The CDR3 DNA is TGTGCCAGCAGTTACTCCCCGGGGGGTGGGGCTGAAGCTTTCTTT.

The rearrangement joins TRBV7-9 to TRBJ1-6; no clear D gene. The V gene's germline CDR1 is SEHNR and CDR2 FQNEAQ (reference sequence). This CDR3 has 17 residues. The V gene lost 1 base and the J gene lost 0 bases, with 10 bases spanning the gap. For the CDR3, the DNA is TGTGCCAGCAGCTTAGTTGGCGGGAGCTCCTATAATTCACCCCTCCACTTT. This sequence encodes CASSLVGGSSYNSPLHF.

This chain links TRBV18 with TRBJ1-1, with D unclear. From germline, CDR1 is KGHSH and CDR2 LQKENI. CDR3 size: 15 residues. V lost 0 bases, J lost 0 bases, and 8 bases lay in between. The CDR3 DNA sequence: TGTGCCAGCTCACCACCCACCTCAGTGAACACTGAAGCTTTCTTT. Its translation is CASSPPTSVNTEAFF. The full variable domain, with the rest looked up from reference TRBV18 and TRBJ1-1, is NAGVMQNPRHLVRRRGQEARLRCSPMKGHSHVYWYRQLPEEGLKFMVYLQKENIIDESGMPKERFSAEFPKEGPSILRIQQVVRGDSAAYFCASSPPTSVNTEAFFGQGTRLTVV.

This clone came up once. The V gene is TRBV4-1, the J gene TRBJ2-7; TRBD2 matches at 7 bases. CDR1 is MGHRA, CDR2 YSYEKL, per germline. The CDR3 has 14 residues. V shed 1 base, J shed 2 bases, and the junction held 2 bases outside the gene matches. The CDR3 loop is CASSQGRETYEQYF. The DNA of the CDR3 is TGCGCCAGCAGCCAAGGGCGGGAGACCTACGAGCAGTACTTC.

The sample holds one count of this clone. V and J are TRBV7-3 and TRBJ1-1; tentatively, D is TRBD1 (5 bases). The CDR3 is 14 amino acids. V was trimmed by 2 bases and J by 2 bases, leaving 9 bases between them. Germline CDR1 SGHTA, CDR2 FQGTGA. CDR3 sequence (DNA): TGTGCCAGCAGCTTAGAAGGGGCAAACACTGAAGCTTTCTTT. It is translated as CASSLEGANTEAFF.

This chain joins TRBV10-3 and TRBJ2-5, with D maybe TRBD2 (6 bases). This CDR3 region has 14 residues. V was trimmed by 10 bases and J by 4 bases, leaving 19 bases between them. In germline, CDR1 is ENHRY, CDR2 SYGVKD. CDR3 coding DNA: TGTGCCACCGGGAGCTTGGGACTCGGAGAGACCCAGTACTTC. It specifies CATGSLGLGETQYF.

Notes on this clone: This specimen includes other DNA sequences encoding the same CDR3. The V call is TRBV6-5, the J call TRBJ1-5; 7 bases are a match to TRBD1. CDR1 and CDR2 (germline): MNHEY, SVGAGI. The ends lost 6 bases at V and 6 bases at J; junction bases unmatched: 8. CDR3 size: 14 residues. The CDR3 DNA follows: TGTGCCAGCAGCCCTACAGGGGTCGGTCAGCCCCAGCATTTT. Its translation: CASSPTGVGQPQHF.

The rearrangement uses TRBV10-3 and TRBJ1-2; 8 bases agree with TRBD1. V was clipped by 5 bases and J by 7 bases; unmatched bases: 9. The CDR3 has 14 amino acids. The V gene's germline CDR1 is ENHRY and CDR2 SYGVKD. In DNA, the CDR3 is TGTGCCATCAGTCCCACCCGGGACAGGAGTGGCTACACCTTC. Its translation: CAISPTRDRSGYTF.

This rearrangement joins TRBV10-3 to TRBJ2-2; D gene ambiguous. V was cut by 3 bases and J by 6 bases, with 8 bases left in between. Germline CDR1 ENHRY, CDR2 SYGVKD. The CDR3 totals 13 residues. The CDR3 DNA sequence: TGTGCCATCAGTGATCCTGGCCCCGGGGAGCTGTTTTTT. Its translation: CAISDPGPGELFF.